The 3 T cell receptor beta chains below come from one sample, sequenced in a study of blood T cell repertoires in COVID-19. Some clones are missing from TCRdb's copy, which holds only in-frame ones; the method was immunoSEQ multiplex PCR. The sample records around 200,000 clones, 85% to 90% being singletons. The source material was peripheral blood. The origin of the receptors is a woman in her fifties or sixties with acute or convalescent COVID-19.

This chain links TRBV19 with TRBJ1-3; unclear D gene. The germline V gene encodes CDR1 LNHDA and CDR2 SQIVND (reference sequence). V lost 7 bases to trimming and J lost 0 bases, with 7 bases between them. This CDR3 region has 13 residues. The CDR3 here is CASIPFSGNTIYF. The CDR3 DNA follows: TGTGCCAGTATCCCGTTCTCTGGAAACACCATATATTTT.

The chain uses TRBV2 and TRBJ2-1; D possibly corresponds to TRBD2 (5 bases). The V end lost 11 bases, the J end lost 6 bases, and 17 bases lay between the germline ends. Germline CDR1 reads SNHLY; CDR2 reads FYNNEI. The CDR3 loop spans 13 amino acids. CDR3 loop: CAGTRDPSNEQFF. In nucleotides, the CDR3 is TGTGCCGGTACTAGAGATCCCAGCAATGAGCAGTTCTTC.

The chain carries TRBV7-9 and TRBJ1-3; D ambiguous. V lost 2 bases to trimming and J lost 4 bases, with 12 bases between them. CDR1 and CDR2 (germline): SEHNR, FQNEAQ (reference sequence). This CDR3 is 15 amino acids long. Here the CDR3 DNA reads TGTGCCAGCAGCTTAAGGGCGGGCCTCGGAAACACCATATATTTT. Amino acids: CASSLRAGLGNTIYF.